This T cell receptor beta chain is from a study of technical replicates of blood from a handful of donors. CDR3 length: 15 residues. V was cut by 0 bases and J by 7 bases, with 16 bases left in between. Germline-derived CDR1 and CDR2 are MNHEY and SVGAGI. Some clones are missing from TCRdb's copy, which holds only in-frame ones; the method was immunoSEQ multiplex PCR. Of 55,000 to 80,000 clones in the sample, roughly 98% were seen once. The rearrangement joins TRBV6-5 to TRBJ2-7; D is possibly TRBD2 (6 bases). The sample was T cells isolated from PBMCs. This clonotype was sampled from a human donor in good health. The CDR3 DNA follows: TGTGCCAGCAGTTACTCGGTCGGGAGTTTTGGTGAGCAGTACTTC. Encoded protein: CASSYSVGSFGEQYF.